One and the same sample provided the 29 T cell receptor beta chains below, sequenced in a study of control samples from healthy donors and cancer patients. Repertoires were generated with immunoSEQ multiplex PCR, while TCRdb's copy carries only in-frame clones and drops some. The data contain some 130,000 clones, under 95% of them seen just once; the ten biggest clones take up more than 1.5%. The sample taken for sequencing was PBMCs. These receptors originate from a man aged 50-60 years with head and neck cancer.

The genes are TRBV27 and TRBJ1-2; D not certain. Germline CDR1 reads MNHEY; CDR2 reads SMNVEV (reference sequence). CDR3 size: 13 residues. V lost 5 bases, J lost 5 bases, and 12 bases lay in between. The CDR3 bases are TGTGCCAGCAGTCCTACCCCCTTATATGGCTACACCTTC. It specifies CASSPTPLYGYTF.

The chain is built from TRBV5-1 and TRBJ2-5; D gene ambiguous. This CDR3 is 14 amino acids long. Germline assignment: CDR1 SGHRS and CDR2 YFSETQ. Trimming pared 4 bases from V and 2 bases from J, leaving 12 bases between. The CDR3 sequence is CASSPTFRQETQYF. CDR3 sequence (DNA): TGCGCCAGCAGCCCGACGTTCAGACAAGAGACCCAGTACTTC.

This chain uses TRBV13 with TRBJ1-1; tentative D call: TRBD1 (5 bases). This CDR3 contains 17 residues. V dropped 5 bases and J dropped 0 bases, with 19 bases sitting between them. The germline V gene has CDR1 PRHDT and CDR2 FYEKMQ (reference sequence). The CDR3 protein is CASSPWSIGAMNTEAFF. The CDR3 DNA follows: TGTGCCAGCAGCCCCTGGTCCATCGGGGCTATGAACACTGAAGCTTTCTTT.

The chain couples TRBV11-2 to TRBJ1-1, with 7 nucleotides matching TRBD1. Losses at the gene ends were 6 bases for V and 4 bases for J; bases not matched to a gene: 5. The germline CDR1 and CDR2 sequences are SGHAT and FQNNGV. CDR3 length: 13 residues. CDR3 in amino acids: CASRVAGGTEAFF. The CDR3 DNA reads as TGTGCCAGCAGGGTGGCAGGGGGCACTGAAGCTTTCTTT.

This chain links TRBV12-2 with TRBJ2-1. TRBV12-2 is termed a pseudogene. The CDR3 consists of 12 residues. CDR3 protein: CASRPGPDRPFF. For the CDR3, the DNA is TGTGCAAGTCGCCCGGGCCCTGACCGCCCGTTCTTC.

Here the CDR3 DNA reads TGTGCCAGCAGCAAAGGGGGGACCTATGGCTACACCTTC. It is translated as CASSKGGTYGYTF. The chain joins TRBV5-4 to TRBJ1-2; D perhaps matches TRBD1 (6 bases). Trimming cost V 4 bases and J 4 bases, with 11 bases left between them. This CDR3 is built from 13 residues. Germline CDR1 SGHNT, CDR2 YYREEE (reference sequence).

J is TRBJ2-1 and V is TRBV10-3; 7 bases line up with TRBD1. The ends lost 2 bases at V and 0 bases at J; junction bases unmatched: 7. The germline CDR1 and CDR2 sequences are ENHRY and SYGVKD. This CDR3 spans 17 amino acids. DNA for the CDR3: TGTGCCATCAGTGAGGGATTGACAGGGAGCTCCTACAATGAGCAGTTCTTC. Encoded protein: CAISEGLTGSSYNEQFF.

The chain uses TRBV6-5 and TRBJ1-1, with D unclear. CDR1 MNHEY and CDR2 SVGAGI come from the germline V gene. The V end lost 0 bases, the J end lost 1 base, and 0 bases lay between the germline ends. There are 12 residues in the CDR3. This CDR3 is CASSYSNTEAFF. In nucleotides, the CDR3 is TGTGCCAGCAGTTACTCGAACACTGAAGCTTTCTTT.

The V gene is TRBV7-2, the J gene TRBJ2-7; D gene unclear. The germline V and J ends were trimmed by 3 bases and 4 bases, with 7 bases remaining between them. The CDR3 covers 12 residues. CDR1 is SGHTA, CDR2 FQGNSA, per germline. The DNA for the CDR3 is TGTGCCAGCAGCTTTAACACGTACGAGCAGTACTTC. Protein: CASSFNTYEQYF.

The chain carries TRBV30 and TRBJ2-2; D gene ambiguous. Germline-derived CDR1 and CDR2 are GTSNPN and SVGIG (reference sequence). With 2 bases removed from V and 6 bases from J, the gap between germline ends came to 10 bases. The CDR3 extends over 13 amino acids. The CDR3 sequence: CAWSRVGSGELFF. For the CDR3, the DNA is TGTGCCTGGAGTAGGGTAGGGTCCGGGGAGCTGTTTTTT.

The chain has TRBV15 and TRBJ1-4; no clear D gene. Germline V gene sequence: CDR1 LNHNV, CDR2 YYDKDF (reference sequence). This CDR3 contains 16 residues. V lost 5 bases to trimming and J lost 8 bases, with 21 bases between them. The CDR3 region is CATSPNQIGWNEKLFF. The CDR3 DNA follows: TGTGCCACCAGCCCCAATCAAATTGGGTGGAACGAAAAACTGTTTTTT.

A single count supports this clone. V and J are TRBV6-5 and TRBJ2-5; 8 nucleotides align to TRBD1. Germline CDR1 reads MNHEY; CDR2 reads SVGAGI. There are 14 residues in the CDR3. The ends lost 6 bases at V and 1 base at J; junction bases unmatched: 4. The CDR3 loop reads CASRQTGVQETQYF. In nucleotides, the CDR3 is TGTGCCAGCAGACAGACAGGGGTCCAAGAGACCCAGTACTTC.

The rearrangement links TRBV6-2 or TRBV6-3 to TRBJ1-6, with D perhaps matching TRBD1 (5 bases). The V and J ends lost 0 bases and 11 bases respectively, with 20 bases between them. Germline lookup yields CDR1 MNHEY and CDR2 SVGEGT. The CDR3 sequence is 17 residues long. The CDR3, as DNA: TGTGCCAGCAGTTACTCGAGCTTCAGGGCCAGAGGGGCACCCCTCCACTTT. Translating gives CASSYSSFRARGAPLHF.

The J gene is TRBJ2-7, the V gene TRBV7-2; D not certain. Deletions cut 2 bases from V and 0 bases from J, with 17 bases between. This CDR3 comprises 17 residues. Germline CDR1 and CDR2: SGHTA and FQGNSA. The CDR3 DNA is TGTGCCAGCAGCTTAAGCGTGCTCTACTCGAGCTCCTACGAGCAGTACTTC. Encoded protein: CASSLSVLYSSSYEQYF. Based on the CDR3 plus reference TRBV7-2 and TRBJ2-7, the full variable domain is GAGVSQSPSNKVTEKGKDVELRCDPISGHTALYWYRQSLGQGLEFLIYFQGNSAPDKSGLPSDRFSAERTGGSVSTLTIQRTQQEDSAVYLCASSLSVLYSSSYEQYFGPGTRLTVT.

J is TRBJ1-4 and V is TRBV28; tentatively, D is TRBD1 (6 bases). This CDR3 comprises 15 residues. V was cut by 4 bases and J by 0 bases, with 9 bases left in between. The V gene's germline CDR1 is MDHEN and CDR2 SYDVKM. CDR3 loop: CASSSGGSTNEKLFF. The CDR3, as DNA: TGTGCCAGCAGTTCTGGGGGCTCAACTAATGAAAAACTGTTTTTT.

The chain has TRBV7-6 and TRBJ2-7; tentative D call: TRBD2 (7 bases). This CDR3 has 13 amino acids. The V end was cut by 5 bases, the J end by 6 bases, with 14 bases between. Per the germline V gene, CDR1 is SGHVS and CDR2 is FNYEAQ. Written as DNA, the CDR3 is TGTGCCAGCAGCCCGCGGGGGCGCGGCGAGCAGTACTTC. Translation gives CASSPRGRGEQYF. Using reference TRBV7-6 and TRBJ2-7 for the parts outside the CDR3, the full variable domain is GAGVSQSPRYKVTKRGQDVALRCDPISGHVSLYWYRQALGQGPEFLTYFNYEAQQDKSGLPNDRFSAERPEGSISTLTIQRTEQRDSAMYRCASSPRGRGEQYFGPGTRLTVT.

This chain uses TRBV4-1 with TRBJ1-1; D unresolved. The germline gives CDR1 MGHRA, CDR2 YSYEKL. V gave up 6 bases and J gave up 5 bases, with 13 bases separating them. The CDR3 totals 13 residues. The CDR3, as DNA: TGCGCCAGCAGACTAAGTGGATGGACTGAAGCTTTCTTT. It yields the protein CASRLSGWTEAFF.

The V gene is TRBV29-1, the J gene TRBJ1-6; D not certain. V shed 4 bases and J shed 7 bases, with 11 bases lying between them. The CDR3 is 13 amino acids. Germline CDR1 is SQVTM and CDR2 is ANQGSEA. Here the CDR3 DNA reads TGCAGCGTTGCGGAGACCGAGAATTCACCCCTCCACTTT. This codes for CSVAETENSPLHF. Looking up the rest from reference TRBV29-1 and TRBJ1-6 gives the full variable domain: SAVISQKPSRDICQRGTSLTIQCQVDSQVTMMFWYRQQPGQSLTLIATANQGSEATYESGFVIDKFPISRPNLTFSTLTVSNMSPEDSSIYLCSVAETENSPLHFGNGTRLTVT.

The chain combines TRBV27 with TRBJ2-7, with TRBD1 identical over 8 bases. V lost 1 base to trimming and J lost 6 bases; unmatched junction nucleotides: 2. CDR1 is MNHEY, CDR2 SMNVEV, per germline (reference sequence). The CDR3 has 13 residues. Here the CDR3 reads CASSLYGTGEQYF. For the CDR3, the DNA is TGTGCCAGCAGTTTATATGGGACAGGCGAGCAGTACTTC.

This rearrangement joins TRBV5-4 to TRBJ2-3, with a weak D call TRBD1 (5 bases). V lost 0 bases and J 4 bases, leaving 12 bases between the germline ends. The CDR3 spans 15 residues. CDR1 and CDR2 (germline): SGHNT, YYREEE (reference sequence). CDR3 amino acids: CASSLALQGPDTQYF. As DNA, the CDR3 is TGTGCCAGCAGCTTGGCCCTGCAGGGCCCAGATACGCAGTATTTT.

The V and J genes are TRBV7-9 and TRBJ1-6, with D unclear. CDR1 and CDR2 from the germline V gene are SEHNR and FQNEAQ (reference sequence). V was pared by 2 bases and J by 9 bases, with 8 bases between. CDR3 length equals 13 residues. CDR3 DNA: TGTGCCAGCAGCTTAAACCCGGGTTCACCCCTCCACTTT. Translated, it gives CASSLNPGSPLHF.

CDR3 coding DNA: TGTGCCAGCAGCTTAGACGACCTTAACGAGCAGTACTTC. This translates into CASSLDDLNEQYF. The J gene is TRBJ2-7, the V gene TRBV7-2; no firm D call. CDR1 is SGHTA, CDR2 FQGNSA, per germline. The V end lost 1 base, the J end lost 5 bases, and 9 bases lay between the germline ends. This CDR3 has 13 residues.

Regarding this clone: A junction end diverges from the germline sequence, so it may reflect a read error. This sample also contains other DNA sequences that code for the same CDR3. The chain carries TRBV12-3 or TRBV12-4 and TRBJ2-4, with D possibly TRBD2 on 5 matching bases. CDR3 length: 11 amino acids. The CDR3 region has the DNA TGTGCCAGCAGTTCCAGAGGGCAAAGGGTCTTC. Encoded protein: CASSSRGQRVF.

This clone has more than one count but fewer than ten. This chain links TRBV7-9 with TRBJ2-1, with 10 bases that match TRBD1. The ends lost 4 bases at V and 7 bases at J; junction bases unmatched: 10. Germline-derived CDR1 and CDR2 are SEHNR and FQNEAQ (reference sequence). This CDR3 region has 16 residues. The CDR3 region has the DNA TGTGCCAGCAGCTCTCCGGGGACAGGGGTGACGAATGAGCAGTTCTTC. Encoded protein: CASSSPGTGVTNEQFF.

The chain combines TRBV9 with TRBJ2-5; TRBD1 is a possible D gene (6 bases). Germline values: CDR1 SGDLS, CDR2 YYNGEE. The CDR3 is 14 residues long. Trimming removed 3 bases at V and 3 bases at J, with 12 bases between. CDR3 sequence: CASSARTAEETQYF. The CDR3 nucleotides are TGTGCCAGCAGCGCAAGGACAGCCGAAGAGACCCAGTACTTC.

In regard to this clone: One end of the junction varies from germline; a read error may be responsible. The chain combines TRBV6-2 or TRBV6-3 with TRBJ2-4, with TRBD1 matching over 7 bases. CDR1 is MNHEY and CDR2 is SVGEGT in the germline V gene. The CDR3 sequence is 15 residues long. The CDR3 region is CASSDSTGVRNIQYF. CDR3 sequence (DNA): TGTGCCAGCAGTGACTCAACAGGGGTTAGAAACATTCAGTACTTC.

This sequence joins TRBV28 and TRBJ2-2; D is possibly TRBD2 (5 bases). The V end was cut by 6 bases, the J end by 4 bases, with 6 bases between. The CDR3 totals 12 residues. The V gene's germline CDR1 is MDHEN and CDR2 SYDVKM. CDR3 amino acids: CASRGSTGELFF. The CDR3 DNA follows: TGTGCCAGCAGGGGGAGCACCGGGGAGCTGTTTTTT.

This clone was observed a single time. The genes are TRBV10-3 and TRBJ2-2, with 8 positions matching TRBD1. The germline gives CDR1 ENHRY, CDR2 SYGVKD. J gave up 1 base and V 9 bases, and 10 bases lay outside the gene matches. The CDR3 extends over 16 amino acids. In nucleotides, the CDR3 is TGTGCCATTCTTCAACCGGGGACAGGGAACACCGGGGAGCTGTTTTTT. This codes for CAILQPGTGNTGELFF.

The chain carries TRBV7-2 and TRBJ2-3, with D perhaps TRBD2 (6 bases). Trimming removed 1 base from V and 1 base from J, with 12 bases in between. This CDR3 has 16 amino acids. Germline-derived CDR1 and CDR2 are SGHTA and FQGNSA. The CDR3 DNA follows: TGTGCCAGCAGCTTAGTCTGGGCTAGCGGCACAGATACGCAGTATTTT. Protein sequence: CASSLVWASGTDTQYF.